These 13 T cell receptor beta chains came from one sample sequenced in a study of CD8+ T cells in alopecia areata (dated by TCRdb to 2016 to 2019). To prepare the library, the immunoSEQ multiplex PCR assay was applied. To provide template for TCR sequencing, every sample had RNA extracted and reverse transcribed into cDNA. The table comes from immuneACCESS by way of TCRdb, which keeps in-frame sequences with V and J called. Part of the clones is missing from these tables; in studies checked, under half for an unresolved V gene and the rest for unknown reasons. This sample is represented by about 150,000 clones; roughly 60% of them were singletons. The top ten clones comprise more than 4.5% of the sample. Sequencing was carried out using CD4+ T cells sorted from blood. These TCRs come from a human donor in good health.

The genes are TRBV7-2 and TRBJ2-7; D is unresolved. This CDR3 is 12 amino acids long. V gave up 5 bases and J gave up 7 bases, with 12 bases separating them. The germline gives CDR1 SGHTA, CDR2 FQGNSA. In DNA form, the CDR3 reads TGTGCCAGCAGCCGGGTGGGCGAGGAGCAGTACTTC. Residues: CASSRVGEEQYF.

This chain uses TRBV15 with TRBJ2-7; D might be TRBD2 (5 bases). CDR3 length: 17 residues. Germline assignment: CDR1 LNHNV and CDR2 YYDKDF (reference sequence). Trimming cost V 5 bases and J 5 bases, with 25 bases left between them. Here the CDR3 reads CATSFRFGIAARDEQYF. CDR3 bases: TGTGCCACCAGCTTTAGATTCGGGATCGCTGCTAGAGACGAGCAGTACTTC.

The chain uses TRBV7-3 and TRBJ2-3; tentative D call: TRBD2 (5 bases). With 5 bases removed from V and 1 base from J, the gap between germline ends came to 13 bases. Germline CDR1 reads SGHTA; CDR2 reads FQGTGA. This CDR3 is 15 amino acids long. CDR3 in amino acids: CASSLGDGGTDTQYF. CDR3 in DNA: TGTGCCAGCAGCCTCGGGGATGGGGGCACAGATACGCAGTATTTT. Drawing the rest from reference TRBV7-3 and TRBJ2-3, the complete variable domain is GAGVSQTPSNKVTEKGKYVELRCDPISGHTALYWYRQSLGQGPEFLIYFQGTGAADDSGLPNDRFFAVRPEGSVSTLKIQRTERGDSAVYLCASSLGDGGTDTQYFGPGTRLTVL.

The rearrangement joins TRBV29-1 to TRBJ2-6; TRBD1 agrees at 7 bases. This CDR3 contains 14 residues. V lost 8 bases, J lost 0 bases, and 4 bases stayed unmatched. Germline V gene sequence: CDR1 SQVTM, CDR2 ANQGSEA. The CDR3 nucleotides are TGCAGCTCTACAGGGGACTCTGGGGCCAACGTCCTGACTTTC. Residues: CSSTGDSGANVLTF.

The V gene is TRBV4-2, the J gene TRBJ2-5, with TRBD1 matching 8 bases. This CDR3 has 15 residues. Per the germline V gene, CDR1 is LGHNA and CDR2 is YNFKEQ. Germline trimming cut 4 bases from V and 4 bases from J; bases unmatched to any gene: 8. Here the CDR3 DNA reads TGTGCCAGCAGCCGGGATCAGGGGGCCGCAGAGACCCAGTACTTC. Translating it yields CASSRDQGAAETQYF.

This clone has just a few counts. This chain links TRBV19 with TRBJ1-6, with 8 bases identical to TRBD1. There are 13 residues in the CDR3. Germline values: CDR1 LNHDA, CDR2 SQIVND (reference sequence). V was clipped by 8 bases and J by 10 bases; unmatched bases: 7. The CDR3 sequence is CASGSGGWSPLHF. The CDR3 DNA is TGTGCCAGTGGGTCAGGGGGCTGGTCACCCCTCCACTTT.

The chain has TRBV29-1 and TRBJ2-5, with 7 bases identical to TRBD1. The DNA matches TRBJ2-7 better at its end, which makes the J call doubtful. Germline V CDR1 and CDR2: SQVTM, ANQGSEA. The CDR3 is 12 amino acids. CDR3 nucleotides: TGCAGCGCCCAACAGGGGAGCCACGAGCAGTACTTC. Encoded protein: CSAQQGSHEQYF.

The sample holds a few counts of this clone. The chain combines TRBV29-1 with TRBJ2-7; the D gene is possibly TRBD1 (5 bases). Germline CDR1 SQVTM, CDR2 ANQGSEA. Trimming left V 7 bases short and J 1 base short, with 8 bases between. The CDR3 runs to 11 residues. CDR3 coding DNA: TGCAGCGCGACAGTTTCCTACGAGCAGTACTTC. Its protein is CSATVSYEQYF.

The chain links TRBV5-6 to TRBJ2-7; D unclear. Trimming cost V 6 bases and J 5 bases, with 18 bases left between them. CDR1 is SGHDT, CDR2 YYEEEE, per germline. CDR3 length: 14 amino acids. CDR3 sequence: CASKYRPGSHEQYF. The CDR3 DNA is TGTGCCAGCAAATACCGTCCCGGGTCCCACGAGCAGTACTTC.

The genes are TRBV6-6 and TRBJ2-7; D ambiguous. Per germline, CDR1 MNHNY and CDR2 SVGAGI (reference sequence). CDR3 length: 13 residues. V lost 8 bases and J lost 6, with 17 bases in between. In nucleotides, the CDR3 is TGTGCCAGCGTCAGCGTCTACCCTAGCGAGCAGTACTTC. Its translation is CASVSVYPSEQYF.

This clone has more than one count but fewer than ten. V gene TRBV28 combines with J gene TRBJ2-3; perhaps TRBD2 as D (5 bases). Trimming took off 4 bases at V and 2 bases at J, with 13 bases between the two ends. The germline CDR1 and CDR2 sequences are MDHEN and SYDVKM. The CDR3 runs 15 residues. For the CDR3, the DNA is TGTGCCAGCAGTTCCCCCCCTAGCCTCACAGATACGCAGTATTTT. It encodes CASSSPPSLTDTQYF.

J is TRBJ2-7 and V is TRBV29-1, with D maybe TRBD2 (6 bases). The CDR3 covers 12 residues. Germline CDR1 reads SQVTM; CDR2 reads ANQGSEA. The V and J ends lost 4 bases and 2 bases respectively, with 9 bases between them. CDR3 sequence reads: CSVGAGPYEQYF. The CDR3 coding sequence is TGCAGCGTTGGGGCGGGACCCTACGAGCAGTACTTC.

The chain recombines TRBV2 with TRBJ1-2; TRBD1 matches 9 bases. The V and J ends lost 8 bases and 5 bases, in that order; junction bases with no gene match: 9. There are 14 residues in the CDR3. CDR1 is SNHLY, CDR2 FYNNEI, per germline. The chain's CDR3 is CASGITGGAYGYTF. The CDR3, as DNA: TGTGCCAGCGGAATAACAGGGGGCGCGTATGGCTACACCTTC.